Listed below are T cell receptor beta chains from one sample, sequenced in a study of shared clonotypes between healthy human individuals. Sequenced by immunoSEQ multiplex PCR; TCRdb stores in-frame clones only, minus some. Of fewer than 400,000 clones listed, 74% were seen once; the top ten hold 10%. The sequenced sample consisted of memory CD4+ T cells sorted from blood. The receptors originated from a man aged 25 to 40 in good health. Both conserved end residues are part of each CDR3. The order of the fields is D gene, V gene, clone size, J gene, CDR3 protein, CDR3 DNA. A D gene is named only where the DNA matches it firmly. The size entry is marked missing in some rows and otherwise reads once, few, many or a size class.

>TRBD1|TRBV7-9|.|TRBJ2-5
CASSFAPGQGGETQYF
TGTGCCAGCAGCTTCGCTCCGGGACAGGGGGGAGAGACCCAGTACTTC
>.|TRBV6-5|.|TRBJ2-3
CASSYSSGNTDTQYF
TGTGCCAGCAGTTACTCTAGCGGAAACACAGATACGCAGTATTTT
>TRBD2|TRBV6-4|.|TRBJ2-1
CASSDSGQGWTSGRAAEQFF
TGTGCCAGCAGTGACTCGGGACAGGGCTGGACTAGCGGGAGGGCTGCTGAGCAGTTCTTC
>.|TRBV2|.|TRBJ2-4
CASRGPGSKNIQYF
TGTGCCAGCAGGGGACCGGGGAGCAAAAACATTCAGTACTTC
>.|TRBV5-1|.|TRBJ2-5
CASSLEDIIGGETQYF
TGCGCCAGCAGCTTGGAGGATATCATTGGGGGAGAGACCCAGTACTTC
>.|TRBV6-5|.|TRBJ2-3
CASSQQGRSTDTQYF
TGTGCCAGCAGCCAGCAGGGGCGGAGCACAGATACGCAGTATTTT
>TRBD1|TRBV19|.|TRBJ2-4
CASSWSGTVKNIQYF
TGTGCCAGTAGTTGGTCTGGGACAGTCAAAAACATTCAGTACTTC
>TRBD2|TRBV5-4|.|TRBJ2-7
CASSLAGQGGFEQYF
TGTGCCAGCAGCTTGGCTGGGCAGGGAGGGTTCGAGCAGTACTTC
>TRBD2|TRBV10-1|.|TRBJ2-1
CASSESVLAGRVEQFF
TGCGCCAGCAGTGAGTCCGTACTAGCGGGCCGGGTTGAGCAGTTCTTC
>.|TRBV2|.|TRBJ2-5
CASSPAGRTQYF
TGTGCCAGCAGCCCGGCAGGGCGGACCCAGTACTTC
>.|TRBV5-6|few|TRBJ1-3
CASSLGWTPGNTIYF
TGTGCCAGCAGCTTGGGATGGACGCCGGGAAACACCATATATTTT
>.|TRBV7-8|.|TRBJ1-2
CASSFSKAANYGYTF
TGTGCCAGCAGCTTTTCCAAAGCGGCTAACTATGGCTACACCTTC
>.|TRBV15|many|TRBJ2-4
CATSRGYSVSSDIQYF
TGTGCCACCAGCAGAGGTTATTCGGTTAGTTCGGACATTCAGTACTTC